Described below is a single TCR beta chain sequence and its context. The target antigen is unknown. Germline-derived CDR1 and CDR2 are SGHRS and YFSETQ. V was shortened by 3 bases and J by 4 bases, with 7 bases between the two germline ends. The length of the CDR3 is 12 residues. The sample comes from a study of regulatory dendritic cells for organ transplantation. Study results and caveats: Regulatory dendritic cells appeared to expand memory CD8+ clones less than mature ones.

Method: immunoSEQ multiplex PCR; TCRdb's copy keeps in-frame clones and lacks some. This table holds roughly 28,000 clones, roughly four fifths found once. Sequences were obtained from naive CD4+ T cells from blood. Subset given: CD45RA+ naive T cells. The chain recombines TRBV5-1 with TRBJ1-2, with D possibly being TRBD1 (6 bases). The source is a human donor in good health. CDR3 residues: CASSSDSYGYTF. The DNA of the CDR3 is TGCGCCAGCAGCTCGGACAGCTATGGCTACACCTTC.